A selection of T cell receptor beta chains follows, all from one sample in a study of monozygotic twins with inflammatory bowel disease. TCRdb re-called the 5' RACE reads and shows each CDR3 protein once, DNA omitted. The table lists some 200,000 distinct CDR3 sequences. The material sequenced was blood. The receptor set was obtained from a human donor with ulcerative colitis or Crohn's disease, or a healthy co-twin of an affected twin (not recorded which). The CDR3 runs from the conserved cysteine through the conserved F or W.

>TRBV20-1|TRBJ1-5
CSAFGGGAQPQHF
>TRBV2|TRBJ2-7
CASSAQNYEQYF
>TRBV3-1|TRBJ1-6
CASSQWQGGSSPLHF
>TRBV5-1|TRBJ2-1
CASSLPAPSSYNEQFF
>TRBV6-1|TRBJ1-1
CASSRREGRAEAFF
>TRBV15|TRBJ1-3
CATSRAGAGNTIYF
>TRBV11-2|TRBJ2-1
CASSQEDFNEQFF
>TRBV7-2|TRBJ1-2
CASSLGAGTDYGYTF
>TRBV7-9|TRBJ2-1
CASSSRGMMYNEQFF
>TRBV20-1|TRBJ2-7
CSAPLTTYEQYF